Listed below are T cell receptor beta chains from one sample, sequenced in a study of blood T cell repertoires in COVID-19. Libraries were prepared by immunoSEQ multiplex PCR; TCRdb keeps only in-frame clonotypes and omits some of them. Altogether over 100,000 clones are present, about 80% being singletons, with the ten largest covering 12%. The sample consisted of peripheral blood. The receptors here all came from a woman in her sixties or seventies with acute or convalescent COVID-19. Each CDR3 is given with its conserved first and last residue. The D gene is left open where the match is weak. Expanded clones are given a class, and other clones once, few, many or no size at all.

cdr3_aa: CASSQSNDFRTQYF
cdr3_nt: TGTGCCAGCTCACAATCAAATGACTTTCGGACCCAGTACTTC
d_call: NA
v_call: TRBV7-8
j_call: TRBJ2-5
clone_size: NA

cdr3_aa: CASMSGRGNTEAFF
cdr3_nt: TGTGCCAGCATGTCGGGCAGGGGGAACACTGAAGCTTTCTTT
d_call: NA
v_call: TRBV6-5
j_call: TRBJ1-1
clone_size: once

cdr3_aa: CASREYGYTF
cdr3_nt: TGTGCCAGCCGCGAATATGGCTACACCTTC
d_call: NA
v_call: TRBV6-5
j_call: TRBJ1-2
clone_size: NA

cdr3_aa: CASSALRGGEKLFF
cdr3_nt: TGTGCCAGCAGCGCCCTCCGGGGGGGAGAAAAACTGTTTTTT
d_call: NA
v_call: TRBV9
j_call: TRBJ1-4
clone_size: once

cdr3_aa: CATGQGANNEQFF
cdr3_nt: TGTGCCACCGGGCAGGGGGCTAACAATGAGCAGTTCTTC
d_call: TRBD1
v_call: TRBV24-1
j_call: TRBJ2-1
clone_size: NA

cdr3_aa: CASSVAPDTEAFF
cdr3_nt: TGTGCCAGCAGCGTAGCTCCGGACACTGAAGCTTTCTTT
d_call: NA
v_call: TRBV9
j_call: TRBJ1-1
clone_size: NA

cdr3_aa: CASSFGRADSPLHF
cdr3_nt: TGCGCCAGCAGCTTCGGGAGGGCGGATTCACCCCTCCACTTT
d_call: NA
v_call: TRBV5-1
j_call: TRBJ1-6
clone_size: NA

cdr3_aa: CASSQAPADNEQFF
cdr3_nt: TGCGCCAGCAGCCAAGCCCCGGCGGACAATGAGCAGTTCTTC
d_call: NA
v_call: TRBV4-1
j_call: TRBJ2-1
clone_size: NA

cdr3_aa: CASSTEAPKMEAFF
cdr3_nt: TGTGCCAGCAGTACCGAGGCCCCTAAGATGGAGGCTTTCTTT
d_call: NA
v_call: TRBV6-5
j_call: TRBJ1-1
clone_size: NA

cdr3_aa: CASSKAPGTEAFF
cdr3_nt: TGTGCCAGCAGCAAGGCCCCGGGGACTGAAGCTTTCTTT
d_call: NA
v_call: TRBV7-2
j_call: TRBJ1-1
clone_size: few

cdr3_aa: CASSLAQGLGTEAFF
cdr3_nt: TGCGCCAGCAGCTTGGCCCAGGGTTTAGGGACTGAAGCTTTCTTT
d_call: NA
v_call: TRBV5-1
j_call: TRBJ1-1
clone_size: NA

cdr3_aa: CAWTSGALAKNIQYF
cdr3_nt: TGTGCCTGGACCTCAGGGGCGCTAGCCAAAAACATTCAGTACTTC
d_call: NA
v_call: TRBV30
j_call: TRBJ2-4
clone_size: NA

cdr3_aa: CASSLTPGRLYGYTF
cdr3_nt: TGTGCCAGCAGCTTAACTCCAGGTCGCCTCTATGGCTACACCTTC
d_call: NA
v_call: TRBV7-3
j_call: TRBJ1-2
clone_size: once

cdr3_aa: CASSPRLGGGTDTQYF
cdr3_nt: TGTGCCAGCAGCCCCCGGCTGGGGGGTGGCACAGATACGCAGTATTTT
d_call: NA
v_call: TRBV4-2
j_call: TRBJ2-3
clone_size: NA

cdr3_aa: CASRPGQITLEAFF
cdr3_nt: TGTGCCAGTAGACCGGGACAGATAACACTTGAAGCTTTCTTT
d_call: TRBD1
v_call: TRBV19
j_call: TRBJ1-1
clone_size: NA

cdr3_aa: CASSYWVDRKYYGYTF
cdr3_nt: TGTGCCAGCAGTTACTGGGTCGACAGAAAGTACTATGGCTACACCTTC
d_call: NA
v_call: TRBV6-6
j_call: TRBJ1-2
clone_size: NA

cdr3_aa: CASRVDLLTEAFF
cdr3_nt: TGTGCCAGCAGAGTAGATCTCCTCACTGAAGCTTTCTTT
d_call: NA
v_call: TRBV6-5
j_call: TRBJ1-1
clone_size: NA

cdr3_aa: CASIPGTGVSSNQPQHF
cdr3_nt: TGTGCCAGTATCCCGGGGACGGGGGTCAGTAGCAATCAGCCCCAGCATTTT
d_call: NA
v_call: TRBV19
j_call: TRBJ1-5
clone_size: NA

cdr3_aa: CASSTTEGQPQHF
cdr3_nt: TGTGCCAGCAGTACAACAGAGGGTCAGCCCCAGCATTTT
d_call: NA
v_call: TRBV6-5
j_call: TRBJ1-5
clone_size: NA

cdr3_aa: CASSTLGTATTIYF
cdr3_nt: TGTGCCAGTAGTACTTTGGGGACAGCTACTACCATATATTTT
d_call: TRBD1
v_call: TRBV19
j_call: TRBJ1-3
clone_size: once

cdr3_aa: CASSLTGGYEQFF
cdr3_nt: TGTGCCAGCAGCTTAACAGGGGGCTATGAGCAGTTCTTC
d_call: TRBD1
v_call: TRBV11-2
j_call: TRBJ2-1
clone_size: NA

cdr3_aa: CASSMQGKVEAFF
cdr3_nt: TGTGCCAGTAGTATGCAGGGGAAGGTTGAAGCTTTCTTT
d_call: NA
v_call: TRBV19
j_call: TRBJ1-1
clone_size: NA

cdr3_aa: CASSLDGRELEAFF
cdr3_nt: TGCGCCAGCAGCTTGGACGGGAGAGAACTTGAAGCTTTCTTT
d_call: NA
v_call: TRBV5-1
j_call: TRBJ1-1
clone_size: NA

cdr3_aa: CASSSGQGINYGYTF
cdr3_nt: TGTGCCAGCAGCTCGGGACAGGGTATTAACTATGGCTACACCTTC
d_call: TRBD1
v_call: TRBV5-4
j_call: TRBJ1-2
clone_size: NA

cdr3_aa: CASSYRDRGGYTF
cdr3_nt: TGTGCCAGCAGTTACCGGGACAGGGGGGGCTACACCTTC
d_call: TRBD1
v_call: TRBV27
j_call: TRBJ1-2
clone_size: once